This T cell receptor (beta chain) was documented in a study of blood T cell repertoires in COVID-19. Study-level information: Researchers got acute and convalescent COVID-19 samples from the United States, Italy and Spain. PBMCs, B-cell-depleted T cells, or T cells were the source of the cDNA or gDNA that made up the material.

Per germline, CDR1 MNHNY and CDR2 SVGAGI (reference sequence). The CDR3 totals 16 residues. Trimming at V came to 4 bases and at J to 0 bases, leaving 6 bases not matched to a gene. Methods used by the authors: Estimation of nucleated cell counts was performed using reference gene primer amplification. Clones were sequenced by immunoSEQ multiplex PCR, and TCRdb holds only the in-frame ones, with some missing. For V, J and clone size, that table is used; D and trimming come from the DNA. Of hundreds of thousands of clones listed, around four fifths are singletons. J is TRBJ2-7 and V is TRBV6-6; 10 bases fit TRBD2. This clonotype originated in a woman aged 45-60 years who had recovered from COVID-19. The sample consisted of peripheral blood. CDR3 sequence (DNA): TGTGCCAGCAGTTCCCAACTAGCGGGACCCTCCTACGAGCAGTACTTC. This sequence encodes CASSSQLAGPSYEQYF.